Given below is one T cell receptor (beta chain) in context. The sample belongs to a study of patients and donors after allogeneic stem cell transplantation. This CDR3 region has 16 residues. Germline assignment: CDR1 SGHTS and CDR2 YDEGEE. Trimming removed 1 base from V and 3 bases from J; junction bases left unmatched: 9. TCRdb re-analysed the RT-PCR reads in MiXCR, keeping a single row per CDR3 protein. The data show hundreds of thousands of distinct CDR3 sequences, with about a sixth seen just once and roughly 7% held by the top ten. This chain links TRBV5-8 with TRBJ2-7; TRBD2 matches at 8 bases. This clonotype was sampled from a human donor who was either an allogeneic HSCT recipient or a stem cell or donor lymphocyte infusion donor (not recorded which). It is not recorded whose cells these are; they may come from a transplant donor. Input material: blood, either unsorted or a sorted T cell fraction (not recorded which). The CDR3 is CASSLTVGTSSYEQYF. CDR3 in DNA: TGTGCCAGCAGCTTGACGGTCGGGACTAGTAGCTACGAGCAGTACTTC.